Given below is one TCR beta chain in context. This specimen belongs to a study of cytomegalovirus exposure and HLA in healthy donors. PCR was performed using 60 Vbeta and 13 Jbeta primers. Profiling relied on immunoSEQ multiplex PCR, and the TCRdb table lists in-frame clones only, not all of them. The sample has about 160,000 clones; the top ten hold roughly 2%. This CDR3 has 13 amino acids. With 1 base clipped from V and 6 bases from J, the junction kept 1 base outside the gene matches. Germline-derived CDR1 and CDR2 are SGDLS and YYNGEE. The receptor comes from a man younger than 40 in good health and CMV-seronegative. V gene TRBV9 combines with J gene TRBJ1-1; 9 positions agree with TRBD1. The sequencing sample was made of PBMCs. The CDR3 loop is CASSVTGGPEAFF. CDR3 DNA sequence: TGTGCCAGCAGCGTAACAGGGGGCCCTGAAGCTTTCTTT.